This TCR beta chain is from a study of shared clonotypes between healthy human individuals. CD45RO-negative cells were positively selected for CCR7, leaving out terminally differentiated effector memory CD45RA+ cells. The study ran the assay at deep level. Here immunoSEQ multiplex PCR was the method, and the copy in TCRdb shows in-frame clones only, minus some. The table lists under 2,000,000 clones, roughly 95% of them singletons, with 0.95% to 1.5% in the top ten. The sample comprised naive CD8+ T cells sorted from blood. This TCR came from a man between 18 and 35 years old in good health.

The CDR3 nucleotides read TGTGCCAGCAGTTTCGGACAGGGGAATGGCTACACCTTC. Translation: CASSFGQGNGYTF. The chain joins TRBV6-5 to TRBJ1-2, with 9 nucleotides matching TRBD1. CDR3 length: 13 amino acids. Losses at the gene ends were 4 bases for V and 6 bases for J; bases not matched to a gene: 3. Germline V lookup: CDR1 MNHEY, CDR2 SVGAGI.